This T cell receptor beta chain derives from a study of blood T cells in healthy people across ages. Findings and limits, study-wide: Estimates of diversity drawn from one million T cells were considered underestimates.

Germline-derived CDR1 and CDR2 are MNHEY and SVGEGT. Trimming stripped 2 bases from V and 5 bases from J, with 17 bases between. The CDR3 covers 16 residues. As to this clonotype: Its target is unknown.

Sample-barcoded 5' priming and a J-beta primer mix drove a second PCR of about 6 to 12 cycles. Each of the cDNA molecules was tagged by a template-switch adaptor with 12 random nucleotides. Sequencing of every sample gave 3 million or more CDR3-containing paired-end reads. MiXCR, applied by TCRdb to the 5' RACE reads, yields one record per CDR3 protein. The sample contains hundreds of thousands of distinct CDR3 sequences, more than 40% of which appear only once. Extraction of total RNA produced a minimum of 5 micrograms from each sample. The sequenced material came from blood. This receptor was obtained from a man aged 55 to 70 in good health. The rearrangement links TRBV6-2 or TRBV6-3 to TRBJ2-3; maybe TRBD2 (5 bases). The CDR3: CASSYLIGVRGDTQYF. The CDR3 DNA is TGTGCCAGCAGTTACCTTATCGGGGTTCGGGGAGATACGCAGTATTTT.